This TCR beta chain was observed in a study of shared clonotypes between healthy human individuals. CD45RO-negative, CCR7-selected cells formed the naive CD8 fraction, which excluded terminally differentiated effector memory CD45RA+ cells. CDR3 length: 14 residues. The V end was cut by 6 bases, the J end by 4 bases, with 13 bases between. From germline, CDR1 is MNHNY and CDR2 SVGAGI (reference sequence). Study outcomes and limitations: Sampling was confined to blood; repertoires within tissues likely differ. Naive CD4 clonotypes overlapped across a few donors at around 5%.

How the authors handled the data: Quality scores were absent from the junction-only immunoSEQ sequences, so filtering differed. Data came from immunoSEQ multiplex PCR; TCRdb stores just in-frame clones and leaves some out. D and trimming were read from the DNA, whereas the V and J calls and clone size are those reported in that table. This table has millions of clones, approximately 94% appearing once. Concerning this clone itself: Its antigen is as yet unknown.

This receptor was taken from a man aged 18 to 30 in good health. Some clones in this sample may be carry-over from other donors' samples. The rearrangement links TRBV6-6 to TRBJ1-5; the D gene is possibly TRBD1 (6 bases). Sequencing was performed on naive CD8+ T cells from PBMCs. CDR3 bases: TGTGCCAGCAGAGAGGAAGGGGGGAATCAGCCCCAGCATTTT. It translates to CASREEGGNQPQHF.